This T cell receptor beta chain emerged from a study of T cell responses to AZD1222 COVID-19 vaccine. Study results and limitations: Targeting of unmutated variant regions was reportedly seen in nearly half of spike-specific TCRs.

Remarks on this clone: Its specificity is unknown.

Germline V CDR1 and CDR2: KGHSH, LQKENI. V lost 5 bases, J lost 0 bases, and 13 bases lay in between. The CDR3 runs to 15 residues. Assay used: immunoSEQ multiplex PCR; TCRdb lists only in-frame clones, some missing. The table records 95,000 to 150,000 clones, around 90% of them present only once. The chain couples TRBV18 to TRBJ1-2; the D is unclear. The receptor was derived from an adult in good health. The sequences come from peripheral blood, collected on day 0 of MenACWY control vaccination. The CDR3 is CASSTYKATNYGYTF. The CDR3 DNA sequence: TGTGCCAGCTCAACATACAAAGCTACTAACTATGGCTACACCTTC.